This T cell receptor (beta chain) was captured by sequencing in a study of cytomegalovirus exposure and HLA in healthy donors. General study points: Investigators reported more than 150 TCR beta chains as tied to cytomegalovirus. An analysis was carried out later, and it reportedly showed fewer N-insertions in an Asian-associated ancestry cluster than the approximately 700-donor mean. Associated with HLA alleles at 0.05 false discovery rate in a later analysis were about 17,000 TCR beta sequences. More clonal expansion characterized HLA-associated TCR beta chains than equally common others in a later analysis.

About this clone itself: Its antigen is still unknown.

PCR involved 60 Vbeta and 13 Jbeta primers. TCRdb's copy holds only in-frame clones and misses some; the assay was immunoSEQ multiplex PCR. Seen here are more than 95,000 clones, about 59% observed once, and the top ten hold roughly 10%. V gave up 5 bases and J gave up 2 bases; unmatched junction bases: 11. The germline V gene has CDR1 SNHLY and CDR2 FYNNEI. The CDR3 length is 16 residues. The source material was PBMCs. The rearrangement joins TRBV2 to TRBJ2-5, with 7 bases matching TRBD1. This TCR was sampled from a woman aged 40 to 50 in good health and CMV-seropositive. The CDR3 coding sequence is TGTGCCAGCAGTCACAGGACAGGCATGGAACAAGAGACCCAGTACTTC. Translating it yields CASSHRTGMEQETQYF.